This T cell receptor beta chain was retrieved from a study of identifying expanded T cells in peripheral blood. V was cut by 3 bases and J by 0 bases, with 6 bases left in between. CDR1 is LNHDA, CDR2 SQIVND, per germline (reference sequence). The CDR3 has 14 residues. The data were produced by immunoSEQ multiplex PCR, yet TCRdb's version contains in-frame clones alone and is incomplete. The sample gives some 90,000 clones, approximately 90% of which show up once; about 20% is in the top ten. The specimen was blood. This TCR came from a person aged 18 to 75 in good health. The gene calls are TRBV19 and TRBJ2-1; no firm D call. This CDR3 is CASSMESSYNEQFF. The CDR3 coding sequence is TGTGCCAGTAGTATGGAGAGCTCCTACAATGAGCAGTTCTTC.